The 3 T cell receptor beta chains in this list originate from one sample, sequenced in a study of CXCR3 chemokines and chemotherapy response in bladder cancer. One entry per CDR3 protein, called by TCRdb with MiXCR from the PCR reads. The sample records some 8,100 distinct CDR3 sequences, roughly 12% being singletons. Specimen collection occurred from a patient whose treatment included neoadjuvant chemotherapy. These receptors were taken from a human donor with bladder cancer that responded to neoadjuvant chemotherapy.

This clonotype came up many times. This chain links TRBV5-4 with TRBJ1-6; D ambiguous. The germline V gene has CDR1 SGHNT and CDR2 YYREEE (reference sequence). The CDR3 has 16 residues. V shed 0 bases and J shed 7 bases, with 14 bases lying between them. The CDR3 is CASSLDSNLLNSPLHF. For the CDR3, the DNA is TGTGCCAGCAGCTTGGACAGCAATCTATTGAATTCACCCCTCCACTTT.

This chain uses TRBV25-1 with TRBJ1-6; D might be TRBD1 (5 bases). CDR1 is MGHDK and CDR2 is SYGVNS in the germline V gene. Trimming pared 10 bases from V and 7 bases from J, leaving 17 bases between. This CDR3 is 14 amino acids long. The CDR3: CATKTGGWNSPLHF. The CDR3 bases are TGTGCCACCAAGACTGGGGGGTGGAATTCACCCCTCCACTTT.

This clonotype was seen repeatedly, ten times or more. The V call is TRBV11-2, the J call TRBJ2-7; D is possibly TRBD2 (5 bases). The CDR3 sequence is 15 residues long. The ends were cut back, 4 bases at V and 6 bases at J, with 19 bases in the middle. CDR1 and CDR2 from the germline V gene are SGHAT and FQNNGV. In DNA form, the CDR3 reads TGTGCCAGCAGCTCAAACCGCGGGTCCTCACTCGAGCAGTACTTC. It encodes CASSSNRGSSLEQYF.